This TCR beta chain was found in a study of Ad26.COV2.S vaccination and SARS-CoV-2 variants (dated by TCRdb to 2020 to 2022). Background on the whole study: TCRbeta repertoire sequencing served as the tool for gauging how specific and how broad the SARS-CoV-2-reactive T cell receptors were following Ad26.COV2.S vaccination. The TCR-sequenced set comprised approximately 30 samples: around 20 Ad26.COV2.S vaccine recipients, 5 placebo recipients and 8 SARS-CoV-2 convalescent individuals. Study-level results and caveats: According to the authors, total T cell responses may have been underestimated by the TCR breadth and depth analyses. After vaccination, spike-specific CD8+ and CD4+ T cell responses were reported to show substantial breadth. Vaccine and placebo recipients had similar non-spike TCR breadth, a finding consistent with the vaccine containing only spike. Compared with placebo recipients, Ad26.COV2.S recipients showed higher spike-specific TCR breadth (P = 0.0014).

Comment on this clone: No antigen is known for it. No clone much larger than this one lies a single base away; base qualities are absent.

The immunoSEQ Assay was the method used to sequence TCRbeta CDR3 regions. After extraction, genomic DNA underwent amplification by bias-controlled multiplex PCR, followed by high-throughput sequencing. Per the source publication's procedure: To quantify the absolute abundance of every unique TCRbeta CDR3 region, sequences were collapsed and filtered. Usable DNA was measured by amplifying reference genes present in all nucleated cells, and TCRbeta template counts were normalized to that usable DNA to estimate T cell fraction. Repertoire TCRs were annotated as SARS-CoV-2-specific when V gene, CDR3 amino acid sequence and J gene were exactly matched to a known reactive TCR set. The reference SARS-CoV-2 TCR set was derived from MIRA and filtered for enrichment in COVID-19-positive ImmuneCODE repertoires, a step that removed public or cross-reactive TCRs. Drawing on the MIRA antigens, annotated TCRs were analysed further at the level of specific ORF or position within ORF. Breadth was defined as the number of annotated unique rearrangements divided by the total number of unique productive rearrangements, and depth was defined as the summed frequency of the annotated unique rearrangements. TCR breadth was compared between groups using two-sided Wilcoxon rank-sum tests. Not all clones reach the TCRdb copy of this immuneACCESS table, which keeps in-frame sequences only. Checked studies attribute under half of the gap to unresolved V genes and leave the rest unexplained. The DNA was the basis for D and trimming; V, J and clone size are from that table. The sample table lists about 180,000 clones, roughly nine tenths of them with a count of one. More than 4.5% of the sample belongs to the ten largest clones.

The time point label of this sample denotes: individuals recovered from natural SARS-CoV-2 infection. The CDR3 starts with the cysteine, ends with the phenylalanine, and has 17 residues. Only the CDR3 region is kept as DNA, spanning 51 bases read in frame from base 1. CDR1 and CDR2, per the germline V gene, are SNHLY and FYNNEI. The germline V end is reduced by 5 bases and the J end by 2 bases; junction bases left unmatched: 9. This chain joins TRBV2 to TRBJ1-2, with 12 central nucleotides matching TRBD1. The TCR was taken from a human donor who had recovered from COVID-19. The sample in question was peripheral blood, obtained after recovery from COVID-19. The sequenced DNA is TGTGCCAGCAGTTTCCGGGACAGGGGGCGGTCGAACTATGGCTACACCTTC. Translated, this gives CASSFRDRGRSNYGYTF.